Listed below are T cell receptor beta chains from one sample, sequenced in a study of immune heterogeneity within non-small cell lung tumors. TCRdb re-called the multiplex PCR reads through MiXCR, storing one row per CDR3 protein. This sample has 3,500 to 4,500 distinct CDR3 sequences; under 30% occur once, and the top ten carry roughly 12%. The sequenced material came from lung tumor tissue. The receptors derive from a man aged 55 to 69 with non-small cell lung cancer. Both conserved end residues are part of each CDR3. A D gene is named only where the DNA matches it firmly. Clone size is given for some rows only: seen once, a few or many times, or a class if the clone is expanded.

length: 18
V: TRBV9
J: TRBJ2-3
size: once
D: TRBD2
DNA: TGTGCCAGCAGCGCGCGGACTAGCGCTAAATCTAGCACAGATACGCAGTATTTT
CDR3: CASSARTSAKSSTDTQYF

length: 15
V: TRBV12-3/TRBV12-4
J: TRBJ1-1
size: once
D: TRBD1
DNA: TGTGCCAGCAGTCTGGGACAGTTTTTCCACACTGAAGCTTTCTTT
CDR3: CASSLGQFFHTEAFF

length: 12
V: TRBV6-1
J: TRBJ1-2
size: medium-sized
D: .
DNA: TGTGCCAGCAGTCACAGGGTGTATGGCTACACCTTC
CDR3: CASSHRVYGYTF

length: 15
V: TRBV5-1
J: TRBJ1-2
size: few
D: .
DNA: TGCGCCAGCACGGCCCTAGAGAGCACAGCGGAGGGCTACACCTTC
CDR3: CASTALESTAEGYTF

length: 12
V: TRBV7-9
J: TRBJ1-2
size: .
D: TRBD1
DNA: TGTGCCAGCAGCGACAGGGACTATGGCTACACCTTC
CDR3: CASSDRDYGYTF

length: 14
V: TRBV10-3
J: TRBJ1-1
size: medium-sized
D: .
DNA: TGTGCCATCAGGCCCCAAGTCCTGAACACTGAAGCTTTCTTT
CDR3: CAIRPQVLNTEAFF

length: 15
V: TRBV24-1
J: TRBJ1-3
size: medium-sized
D: .
DNA: TGTGCCACCAGTGATCCCCGGGACTTTGGAAACACCATATATTTT
CDR3: CATSDPRDFGNTIYF

length: 15
V: TRBV5-1
J: TRBJ1-3
size: .
D: .
DNA: TGCGCCAGCAGCTTGGAAGCGGTCTCTGGAAACACCATATATTTT
CDR3: CASSLEAVSGNTIYF

length: 13
V: TRBV3-1
J: TRBJ2-7
size: medium-sized
D: TRBD1
DNA: TGTGCCAGCAGCCAGCTTGGGGGACAGGGGTTCCACTTC
CDR3: CASSQLGGQGFHF

length: 14
V: TRBV7-9
J: TRBJ2-6
size: medium-sized
D: .
DNA: TGTGCCAGCAGCGGGAGCTCTGGGGCCAACGTCCTGACTTTC
CDR3: CASSGSSGANVLTF

length: 14
V: TRBV6-1
J: TRBJ1-4
size: .
D: TRBD1
DNA: TGTGCCACTCAAGGGACAGGGCGAAATGAAAAACTGTTTTTT
CDR3: CATQGTGRNEKLFF

length: 15
V: TRBV20-1
J: TRBJ1-6
size: medium-sized
D: .
DNA: TGCAGTGCTGCCCCCTTTGGAAGCGCCGGGTCACCCCTCCACTTT
CDR3: CSAAPFGSAGSPLHF

length: 16
V: TRBV5-1
J: TRBJ2-3
size: .
D: TRBD2
DNA: TGCGCCAGCAGCTCTTTCACTAGCGGGCCCACAGATACGCGGTATTTT
CDR3: CASSSFTSGPTDTRYF

length: 12
V: TRBV19
J: TRBJ1-1
size: medium-sized
D: .
DNA: TGTGCCAGTAGTATCCTGAACACTGAAGCTTTCTTT
CDR3: CASSILNTEAFF

length: 13
V: TRBV19
J: TRBJ1-4
size: .
D: .
DNA: TGTGCCAGTGCGGCCACAACTAATGAAAAACTGTTTTTT
CDR3: CASAATTNEKLFF

length: 16
V: TRBV19
J: TRBJ1-1
size: few
D: .
DNA: TGTGCCAGTAGTCGGGGGTTCGAAAGTCGGAACACTGAAGCTTTCTTT
CDR3: CASSRGFESRNTEAFF

length: 17
V: TRBV18
J: TRBJ1-5
size: .
D: TRBD1
DNA: TGTCCCAGCTCACGTGGACAGGTAAGTGGTAGCAATCAGCCCCAGCATTTT
CDR3: CPSSRGQVSGSNQPQHF

length: 15
V: TRBV4-1
J: TRBJ2-1
size: .
D: .
DNA: TGCGCCAGCAGCCAAGTCGTAGGGCTGTACAATGAGCAGTTCTTC
CDR3: CASSQVVGLYNEQFF

length: 15
V: TRBV20-1
J: TRBJ2-1
size: .
D: .
DNA: TGCAGTGAGTATGGGAGTGAGGGCTCCTACAATGAGCAGTTCTTC
CDR3: CSEYGSEGSYNEQFF

length: 14
V: TRBV6-1
J: TRBJ2-3
size: medium-sized
D: TRBD1
DNA: TGTGCCAGCAGTCGGACAGGAAGGACAGATACGCAGTATTTT
CDR3: CASSRTGRTDTQYF

length: 13
V: TRBV4-1
J: TRBJ2-2
size: few
D: .
DNA: TGCGCCAGCAGCCAAGAACGAACCGGGGAGCTGTTTTTT
CDR3: CASSQERTGELFF

length: 15
V: TRBV27
J: TRBJ2-1
size: medium-sized
D: .
DNA: TGTGCCAGCAGTTTATTTGGTAGCTCCTACAATGAGCAGTTCTTC
CDR3: CASSLFGSSYNEQFF

length: 17
V: TRBV15
J: TRBJ2-7
size: medium-sized
D: .
DNA: TGTGCCACCAGCAGAGGAGGGCAGGGGGGATCCTCCTACGAGCAGTACTTC
CDR3: CATSRGGQGGSSYEQYF

length: 16
V: TRBV5-4
J: TRBJ2-7
size: .
D: TRBD2
DNA: TGTGCCAGCAGCGGGACTCCGGGACTAGTGGTTGGCGAGCAGTACTTC
CDR3: CASSGTPGLVVGEQYF

length: 13
V: TRBV30
J: TRBJ2-7
size: .
D: .
DNA: TGTGCCTGGAAAAATGAAGTCTCCTACGAGCAGTACTTC
CDR3: CAWKNEVSYEQYF

length: 15
V: TRBV7-9
J: TRBJ2-3
size: medium-sized
D: .
DNA: TGTGCCAGCAGCTTACCAGTAGGACCGACAGATACGCAGTATTTT
CDR3: CASSLPVGPTDTQYF

length: 16
V: TRBV28
J: TRBJ2-4
size: .
D: .
DNA: TGTGCCAGCAGTTTAGAGGGGCCAGTAGCCAAAAACATTCAGTACTTC
CDR3: CASSLEGPVAKNIQYF

length: 16
V: TRBV3-1
J: TRBJ1-4
size: medium-sized
D: .
DNA: TGTGCCAGCAGCCAAGAGGAGGGGCAATTGGATGAAAAACTGTTTTTT
CDR3: CASSQEEGQLDEKLFF

length: 11
V: TRBV6-1
J: TRBJ2-3
size: medium-sized
D: .
DNA: TGTGCCAGCACCCACACAGATACGCAGTATTTT
CDR3: CASTHTDTQYF

length: 13
V: TRBV5-6
J: TRBJ2-7
size: medium-sized
D: .
DNA: TGTGCCAGCAGCCCACGAACAGCGTACGTCTGGTACTTC
CDR3: CASSPRTAYVWYF

length: 12
V: TRBV20-1
J: TRBJ2-5
size: .
D: .
DNA: TGCAGTGCTATACAGGGAGGGGAGACCCAGTACTTC
CDR3: CSAIQGGETQYF

length: 15
V: TRBV9
J: TRBJ2-3
size: .
D: .
DNA: TGTGCCAGCAGCGAGACCGGGACTAGCACAGATACGCAGTATTTT
CDR3: CASSETGTSTDTQYF

length: 15
V: TRBV12-3/TRBV12-4
J: TRBJ1-1
size: few
D: TRBD1
DNA: TGTGCCAGCAGTCCGGGACAGTTTTTCCACACTGAAGCTTTCTTT
CDR3: CASSPGQFFHTEAFF

length: 17
V: TRBV15
J: TRBJ1-5
size: .
D: .
DNA: TGTGCCACCAGCCGCCGGGGGAGATCTTATAGCAATCAGCCCCAGCATTTT
CDR3: CATSRRGRSYSNQPQHF

length: 15
V: TRBV7-8
J: TRBJ2-1
size: few
D: TRBD1
DNA: TGTGCCAGCAGCTTAAGTGACAGGGGATCCCATGAGCAGTTCTTC
CDR3: CASSLSDRGSHEQFF

length: 15
V: TRBV19
J: TRBJ2-7
size: .
D: .
DNA: TGTGCCAGTAGTACTTACCTCATAGGAAACTACGAGCAGTACTTC
CDR3: CASSTYLIGNYEQYF

length: 13
V: TRBV28
J: TRBJ2-3
size: .
D: .
DNA: TGTGCCAGCAAGCGAGTGGTCACAGATACGCAGTATTTT
CDR3: CASKRVVTDTQYF

length: 14
V: TRBV2
J: TRBJ1-5
size: medium-sized
D: TRBD1
DNA: TGTGCCAGCAGGTCCCGGGACAGGGATCAGCCCCAGCATTTT
CDR3: CASRSRDRDQPQHF

length: 13
V: TRBV20-1
J: TRBJ2-7
size: few
D: .
DNA: TGCAGTGCTAGCTTAGACTTGACCTACGAGCAGTACTTC
CDR3: CSASLDLTYEQYF

length: 16
V: TRBV6-2/TRBV6-3
J: TRBJ2-7
size: medium-sized
D: TRBD2
DNA: TGTGCCAGCAGTTTCGGACTAGCGGGTCTTACCTACGAGCAGTACTTC
CDR3: CASSFGLAGLTYEQYF

length: 18
V: TRBV7-9
J: TRBJ2-7
size: medium-sized
D: TRBD1
DNA: TGTGCCAGCAGCTTAGGAAATCCGGGGACAGGGGTAGTTTACGAGCAGTACTTC
CDR3: CASSLGNPGTGVVYEQYF

length: 17
V: TRBV18
J: TRBJ2-6
size: medium-sized
D: .
DNA: TGTGCCAGCTCACCACCTTTCCAGGGCATCGGGGCCAACGTCCTGACTTTC
CDR3: CASSPPFQGIGANVLTF

length: 14
V: TRBV27
J: TRBJ1-2
size: medium-sized
D: .
DNA: TGTGCCAGCAGTTTAGGAGCGCAGGGCCATGGCTACACCTTC
CDR3: CASSLGAQGHGYTF

length: 13
V: TRBV20-1
J: TRBJ2-7
size: medium-sized
D: .
DNA: TGCAGTGCCGGGCGTGGGCCTCCCTACGAGCAGTACTTC
CDR3: CSAGRGPPYEQYF

length: 15
V: TRBV27
J: TRBJ1-1
size: .
D: .
DNA: TGTGCCAGCAGAGGCACATTGGGGACGTCGGCTGAAGCTTTCTTT
CDR3: CASRGTLGTSAEAFF

length: 11
V: TRBV5-1
J: TRBJ2-5
size: .
D: .
DNA: TGCGCCAGCAGCTTGGAAGGGACCCAGTACTTC
CDR3: CASSLEGTQYF

length: 13
V: TRBV11-2
J: TRBJ2-7
size: medium-sized
D: .
DNA: TGTGCCAGCAGCGTAGACAGTTTCTACGAGCAGTACTTC
CDR3: CASSVDSFYEQYF

length: 14
V: TRBV20-1
J: TRBJ2-7
size: medium-sized
D: .
DNA: TGCAGTGCAGGGGGTGGGACCCAAACCTACGAGCAGTACTTC
CDR3: CSAGGGTQTYEQYF

length: 16
V: TRBV6-1
J: TRBJ2-1
size: medium-sized
D: TRBD1
DNA: TGTGCCAGCAGACAGGGGCTGGGACAGGGGTGGGATGAGCAGTTCTTC
CDR3: CASRQGLGQGWDEQFF

length: 15
V: TRBV6-1
J: TRBJ1-1
size: medium-sized
D: TRBD1
DNA: TGTGCCAGCGCCCCCAATCCGGGACAGGGGTTGCATGCTTTCTTT
CDR3: CASAPNPGQGLHAFF

length: 16
V: TRBV30
J: TRBJ2-2
size: few
D: .
DNA: TGTGCCTGGAGCCCTAGCCGGACATTAAACACCGGGGAGCTGTTTTTT
CDR3: CAWSPSRTLNTGELFF

length: 14
V: TRBV3-1
J: TRBJ2-3
size: medium-sized
D: TRBD2
DNA: TGTGCCAGCAGGACTAGCGGGAGAGGATATACGCAGTATTTT
CDR3: CASRTSGRGYTQYF

length: 16
V: TRBV10-3
J: TRBJ2-6
size: medium-sized
D: TRBD2
DNA: TGTGCCATCAGTGGAGCGACTAGCTATGGGGCCAACGTCCTGACTTTC
CDR3: CAISGATSYGANVLTF

length: 20
V: TRBV18
J: TRBJ2-6
size: .
D: TRBD1
DNA: TGTGCCAGCTCACTGAGGACAGGGGGCATACACTCCTCTGGGGCCAACGTCCTGACTTTC
CDR3: CASSLRTGGIHSSGANVLTF

length: 14
V: TRBV3-1
J: TRBJ1-2
size: .
D: .
DNA: TGTGCCAGCAGTCAGCCAGGGACCGGCTATGGCTACACCTTC
CDR3: CASSQPGTGYGYTF